This T cell receptor (beta chain) stems from a study of PD-1 blockade in classical Hodgkin lymphoma. Overall study findings and caveats: The study found that TCR diversity rose significantly by C4D1 in CD4+ but not CD8+ cells. In newly diagnosed patients, baseline TCR diversity was reportedly below that of healthy donors. Still unresolved is the cause of the repertoire differences, which may be disease activity or prior therapy. Complete responders' baseline diversity resembled that of newly diagnosed patients.

This clone was seen only a few times. The antigen remains unidentified. All patients experienced relapse after autologous stem cell transplantation, and brentuximab vedotin exposure was variable. This CDR3 comprises 15 residues. Germline V CDR1 and CDR2: MNHEY, SVGAGI. Deletions cut 6 bases from V and 1 base from J, with 14 bases between. Assay: immunoSEQ multiplex PCR; the TCRdb copy retains only in-frame clones and omits some. The data contain 90,000 to 120,000 clones, 70% to 90% of them singletons. The V gene is TRBV6-5, the J gene TRBJ2-3, with D perhaps TRBD1 (6 bases). The source material was peripheral blood mononuclear cells (PBMCs), sampled before the second cycle of nivolumab. This TCR came from a human donor with classical Hodgkin lymphoma. CDR3 in amino acids: CASSNRVGGTDTQYF. Here the CDR3 DNA reads TGTGCCAGCAGCAACAGGGTTGGGGGCACAGATACGCAGTATTTT.